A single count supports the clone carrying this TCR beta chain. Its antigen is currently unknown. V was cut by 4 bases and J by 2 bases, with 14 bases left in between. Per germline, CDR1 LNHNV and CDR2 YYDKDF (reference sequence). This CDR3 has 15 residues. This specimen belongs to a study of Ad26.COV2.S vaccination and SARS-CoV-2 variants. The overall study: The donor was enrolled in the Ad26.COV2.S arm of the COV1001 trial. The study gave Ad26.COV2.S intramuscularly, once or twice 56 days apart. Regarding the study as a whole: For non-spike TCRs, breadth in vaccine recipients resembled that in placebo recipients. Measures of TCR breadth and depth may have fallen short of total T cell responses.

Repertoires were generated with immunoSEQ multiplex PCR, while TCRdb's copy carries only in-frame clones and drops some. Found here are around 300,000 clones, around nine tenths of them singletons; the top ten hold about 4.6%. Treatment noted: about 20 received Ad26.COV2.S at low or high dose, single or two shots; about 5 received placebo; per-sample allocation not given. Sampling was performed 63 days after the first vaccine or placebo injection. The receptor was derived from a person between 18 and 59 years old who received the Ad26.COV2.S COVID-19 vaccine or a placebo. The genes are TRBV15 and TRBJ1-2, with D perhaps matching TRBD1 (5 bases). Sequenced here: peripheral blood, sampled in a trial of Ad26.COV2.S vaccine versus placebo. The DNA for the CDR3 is TGTGCCACCAGCAAAAAGGCAGGGAAGAACTATGGCTACACCTTC. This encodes CATSKKAGKNYGYTF.